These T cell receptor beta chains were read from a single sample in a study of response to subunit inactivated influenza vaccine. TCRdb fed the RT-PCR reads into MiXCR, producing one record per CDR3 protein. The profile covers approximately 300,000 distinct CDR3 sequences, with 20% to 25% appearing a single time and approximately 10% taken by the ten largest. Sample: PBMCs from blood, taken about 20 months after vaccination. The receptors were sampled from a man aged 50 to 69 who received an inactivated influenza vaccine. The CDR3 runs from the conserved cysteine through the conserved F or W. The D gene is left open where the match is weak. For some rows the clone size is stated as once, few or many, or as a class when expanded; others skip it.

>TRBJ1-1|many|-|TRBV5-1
CASSLASFNTEAFF
TGCGCCAGCAGCTTGGCCAGTTTCAACACTGAAGCTTTCTTT
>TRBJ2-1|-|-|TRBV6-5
CASSYSASTMFGQFF
TGTGCCAGCAGTTACTCCGCGTCAACGATGTTCGGGCAGTTCTTC
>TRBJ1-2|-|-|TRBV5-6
CASSLRGAGGYTF
TGTGCCAGCAGCTTGCGGGGGGCAGGTGGCTACACCTTC
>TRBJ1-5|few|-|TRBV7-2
CASRLDASSNQPQHF
TGTGCCAGCAGATTGGATGCTAGTAGCAATCAGCCCCAGCATTTT
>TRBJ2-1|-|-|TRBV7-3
CASSISGGGNEQFF
TGTGCCAGCAGCATTAGCGGAGGGGGCAATGAGCAGTTCTTC
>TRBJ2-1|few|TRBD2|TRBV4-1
CASSQGGSGTYNEQFF
TGCGCCAGCAGCCAAGGAGGTAGCGGGACCTACAATGAGCAGTTCTTC
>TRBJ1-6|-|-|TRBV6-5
CASSYGRSSYNSPLHF
TGTGCCAGCAGTTACGGCAGGAGCTCCTATAATTCACCCCTCCACTTT
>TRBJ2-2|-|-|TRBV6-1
CASLRLGYRGELFF
TGTGCCAGCCTTCGGTTGGGTTATCGCGGGGAGCTGTTTTTT
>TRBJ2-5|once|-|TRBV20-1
CSAQQWRQETQYF
TGCAGTGCTCAACAATGGCGGCAAGAGACCCAGTACTTC
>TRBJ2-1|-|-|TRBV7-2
CASSLYGSSYNEQFF
TGTGCCAGCAGCTTATACGGGAGCTCCTACAATGAGCAGTTCTTC
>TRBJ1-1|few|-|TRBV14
CASSLSRMNTEAFF
TGTGCCAGCAGCCTAAGCAGAATGAACACTGAAGCTTTCTTT
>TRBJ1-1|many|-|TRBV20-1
CSARVGGSMNTEAFF
TGCAGTGCTAGAGTAGGCGGCAGCATGAACACTGAAGCTTTCTTT
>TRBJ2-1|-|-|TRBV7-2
CASSPHKVHNEQFF
TGTGCCAGCAGCCCCCACAAAGTTCACAATGAGCAGTTCTTC
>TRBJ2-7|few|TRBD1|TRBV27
CASSHPKTGSDEQYF
TGTGCCAGCAGTCACCCTAAGACAGGGTCGGACGAGCAGTACTTC
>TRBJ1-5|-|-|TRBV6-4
CASSDSKSSSNQPQHF
TGTGCCAGCAGTGACTCGAAGTCGTCAAGCAATCAGCCCCAGCATTTT
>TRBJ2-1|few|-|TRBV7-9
CASSSGDSSWYEQFF
TGTGCCAGCAGCTCAGGCGACAGTTCATGGTATGAGCAGTTCTTC
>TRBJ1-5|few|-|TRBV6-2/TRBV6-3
CASTDLRNQPQHF
TGTGCCAGCACCGACCTACGCAATCAGCCCCAGCATTTT
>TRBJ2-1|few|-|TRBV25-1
CASSETLRSSYNEQFF
TGTGCCAGCAGTGAGACACTGAGGAGCTCCTACAATGAGCAGTTCTTC
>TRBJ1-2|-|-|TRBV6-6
CASSRPEYGYTF
TGTGCCAGCAGCCGCCCCGAGTATGGCTACACCTTC
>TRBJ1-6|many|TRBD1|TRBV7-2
CASSFRQGQNSPLHF
TGTGCCAGCAGCTTCCGACAGGGACAGAATTCACCCCTCCACTTT
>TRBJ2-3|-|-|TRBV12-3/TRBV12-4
CASRSTRSGITQYF
TGTGCCAGCAGGTCGACTAGGTCTGGGATTACGCAGTATTTT
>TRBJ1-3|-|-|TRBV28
CASSFLRGLSGNTIYF
TGTGCCAGCAGTTTCCTTAGAGGACTCTCTGGAAACACCATATATTTT
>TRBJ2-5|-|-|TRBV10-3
CAISDGVLETQYF
TGTGCCATCAGTGATGGGGTTTTGGAGACCCAGTACTTC
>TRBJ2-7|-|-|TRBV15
CATSREASNEQYF
TGTGCCACCAGCAGAGAGGCAAGCAACGAGCAGTACTTC
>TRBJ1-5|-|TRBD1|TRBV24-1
CATSDSLGTGGRGRYSNQPQHF
TGTGCCACCAGTGATTCCCTGGGGACAGGGGGAAGAGGGAGGTATAGCAATCAGCCCCAGCATTTT
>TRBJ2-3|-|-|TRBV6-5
CASSYSPLGDTQYF
TGTGCCAGCAGTTACTCCCCGCTAGGAGATACGCAGTATTTT
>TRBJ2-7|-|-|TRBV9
CASSVVGGNSYEQYF
TGTGCCAGCAGCGTAGTCGGCGGGAACTCCTACGAGCAGTACTTC
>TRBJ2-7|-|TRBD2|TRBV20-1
CSADTRTSGYEQYF
TGCAGTGCCGATACGAGGACTAGCGGTTACGAGCAGTACTTC
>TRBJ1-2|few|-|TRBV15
CATSRGLNYGYTF
TGTGCCACCAGCAGAGGACTTAACTATGGCTACACCTTC
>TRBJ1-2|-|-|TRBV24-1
CATSDGSANYGYTF
TGTGCCACCAGTGATGGGTCTGCTAACTATGGCTACACCTTC
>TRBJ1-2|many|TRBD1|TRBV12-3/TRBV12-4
CASSEGQGWGYGYTF
TGTGCCAGCAGTGAAGGACAGGGATGGGGCTATGGCTACACCTTC
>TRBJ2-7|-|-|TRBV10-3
CAIRPGLTYEQYF
TGTGCCATCAGGCCGGGACTGACCTACGAGCAGTACTTC
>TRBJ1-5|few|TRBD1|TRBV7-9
CASSISGTGLGQPQHF
TGTGCCAGCAGCATTAGTGGGACAGGGCTGGGACAGCCCCAGCATTTT